Each of the 14 T cell receptor beta chains below was sequenced from the same sample in a study of PD-1 blockade in classical Hodgkin lymphoma. Profiling relied on immunoSEQ multiplex PCR, and the TCRdb table lists in-frame clones only, not all of them. The data contain some 24,000 clones, around four fifths of them singletons. The time point was: cycle 4 day 1 (C4D1), after more than five weeks of nivolumab. All patients relapsed after autologous stem cell transplantation, and brentuximab vedotin exposure varied. This sample comprised peripheral blood mononuclear cells (PBMCs), obtained before the fourth cycle of nivolumab. These receptors all come from a human donor with classical Hodgkin lymphoma.

The gene calls are TRBV28 and TRBJ2-3; a possible D gene is TRBD2 (6 bases). The CDR3 is made up of 15 amino acids. From germline, CDR1 is MDHEN and CDR2 SYDVKM. V lost 3 bases and J 0 bases, leaving 10 bases between the germline ends. CDR3 amino acids: CASSLVEGSTDTQYF. DNA for the CDR3: TGTGCCAGCAGTTTGGTGGAGGGGAGCACAGATACGCAGTATTTT.

The rearrangement uses TRBV19 and TRBJ1-1, with D possibly TRBD1 on 6 matching bases. The CDR3 runs 15 residues. V lost 0 bases, J lost 6 bases, and 14 bases lay in between. CDR1 LNHDA and CDR2 SQIVND come from the germline V gene (reference sequence). DNA for the CDR3: TGTGCCAGTAGTATAGAGCCGGGGGCAGGCTCTGAAGCTTTCTTT. Translation gives CASSIEPGAGSEAFF.

CDR3 residues: CASSFFTGGDEQYF. The CDR3 nucleotides read TGTGCCAGCAGCTTTTTTACAGGGGGGGACGAGCAGTACTTC. The chain carries TRBV7-2 and TRBJ2-7; D perhaps matches TRBD1 (8 bases). CDR1 SGHTA and CDR2 FQGNSA come from the germline V gene. The germline V and J ends were trimmed by 3 bases and 5 bases, with 14 bases remaining between them. CDR3 length: 14 amino acids.

This chain links TRBV14 with TRBJ1-1; the D is unclear. Germline V lookup: CDR1 SGHDN, CDR2 FVKESK. The CDR3 extends over 15 amino acids. The V end was cut by 5 bases, the J end by 5 bases, with 18 bases between. The CDR3 sequence is CASSSQEYSRTEAFF. The CDR3 nucleotides read TGTGCCAGCAGCTCTCAAGAATATAGTCGGACTGAAGCTTTCTTT.

This chain uses TRBV4-1 with TRBJ2-2; 10 bases fit TRBD1. V trimming: 4 bases; J trimming: 4 bases; junction bases outside the gene matches: 9. CDR3 length: 17 residues. The germline V gene has CDR1 MGHRA and CDR2 YSYEKL. In DNA, the CDR3 is TGCGCCAGCAGCCGATCAGACAGGGGGCGAGGCACCGGGGAGCTGTTTTTT. Translating gives CASSRSDRGRGTGELFF.

This chain uses TRBV12-5 with TRBJ2-1; 9 bases are shared with TRBD2. The ends lost 4 bases at V and 0 bases at J; junction bases unmatched: 10. The CDR3 extends over 18 amino acids. CDR1 and CDR2 (germline): LGHNT, FRNRAP. The CDR3 sequence is CASGYGASGISSYNEQFF. CDR3 bases: TGTGCTAGTGGTTACGGGGCTAGCGGGATTAGCTCCTACAATGAGCAGTTCTTC.

V and J are TRBV4-3 and TRBJ2-6; D call uncertain. CDR1 is LGHNA and CDR2 is YSLEER in the germline V gene. The ends were cut back, 0 bases at V and 12 bases at J, with 6 bases in the middle. CDR3 length: 12 amino acids. The CDR3 here is CASSQDMAVLTF. In DNA form, the CDR3 reads TGCGCCAGCAGCCAAGATATGGCCGTCCTGACTTTC.

The CDR3 bases are TGTGCCAGCAGTCCCTCTAGCGGGACGGAGGAGACCCAGTACTTC. Protein: CASSPSSGTEETQYF. The rearrangement uses TRBV6-5 and TRBJ2-5; 9 bases are a match to TRBD2. There are 15 residues in the CDR3. The J segment lost 5 bases and the V segment lost 5 bases, leaving 9 bases of the junction unmatched. Germline V CDR1 and CDR2: MNHEY, SVGAGI.

The chain links TRBV19 to TRBJ2-5; 8 bases are a match to TRBD1. J was trimmed by 1 base and V by 3 bases; bases with no gene match: 13. The CDR3 is 18 residues long. The germline gives CDR1 LNHDA, CDR2 SQIVND (reference sequence). The CDR3: CASSMDTFFRGPQETQYF. CDR3 in DNA: TGTGCCAGTAGTATGGATACTTTCTTCAGGGGGCCCCAAGAGACCCAGTACTTC.

This clone was detected a few times. The chain carries TRBV6-5 and TRBJ1-2; tentatively, D is TRBD1 (6 bases). The CDR3 runs to 14 residues. The ends were cut back, 0 bases at V and 3 bases at J, with 8 bases in the middle. Germline V gives CDR1 MNHEY, CDR2 SVGAGI. The CDR3 sequence: CASSYSRGYYGYTF. CDR3 sequence (DNA): TGTGCCAGCAGTTACTCAAGGGGGTACTATGGCTACACCTTC.

Only a few counts were recorded for this clone. This chain joins TRBV7-9 and TRBJ2-1, with TRBD2 matching 8 bases. V dropped 3 bases and J dropped 3; count of bases not matched to a gene: 4. The CDR3 loop spans 15 amino acids. The V gene's germline CDR1 is SEHNR and CDR2 FQNEAQ (reference sequence). In DNA form, the CDR3 reads TGTGCCAGCAGCTTCGGAAGCGGGGGCTACAATGAGCAGTTCTTC. This encodes CASSFGSGGYNEQFF. Filled out from reference TRBV7-9 and TRBJ2-1, the complete variable domain reads DTGVSQNPRHKITKRGQNVTFRCDPISEHNRLYWYRQTLGQGPEFLTYFQNEAQLEKSRLLSDRFSAERPKGSFSTLEIQRTEQGDSAMYLCASSFGSGGYNEQFFGPGTRLTVL.

This chain links TRBV9 with TRBJ2-7; D not certain. The CDR3 runs 15 residues. Germline assignment: CDR1 SGDLS and CDR2 YYNGEE. V was cut by 4 bases and J by 4 bases, with 18 bases left in between. The CDR3 loop is CASSPDRNSLYEQYF. CDR3 sequence (DNA): TGTGCCAGCAGCCCAGATAGAAACTCCTTATACGAGCAGTACTTC.

The chain couples TRBV23-1 to TRBJ2-5; 10 nucleotides match TRBD2. TRBV23-1 counts as an open reading frame of uncertain function. The CDR3 runs to 18 residues. With 4 bases clipped from V and 1 base from J, the junction kept 12 bases outside the gene matches. The CDR3, as DNA: TGCGCCAGCAGTCCCCCGAAGCAGCGGGAGGGCCGCCAAGAGACCCAGTACTTC. The encoded protein is CASSPPKQREGRQETQYF.

The J gene is TRBJ2-2, the V gene TRBV4-3; 7 nucleotides line up with TRBD1. Germline lookup yields CDR1 LGHNA and CDR2 YSLEER. Trimming took 1 base from V and 2 from J; bases not matched to a gene: 7. This CDR3 spans 17 amino acids. The CDR3 bases are TGCGCCAGCAGCCAAGCTCCGGGACAGTTTAACACCGGGGAGCTGTTTTTT. The encoded protein is CASSQAPGQFNTGELFF.